This note documents a single T cell receptor beta chain sequence. Antigen: not known. Per the germline V gene, CDR1 is SGHKS and CDR2 is YYEKEE (reference sequence). The CDR3 length is 14 residues. These data belong to a study of T cells expressing NK-cell markers. Study as a whole: According to the study, TCR beta repertoires originated from sorted CD3+CD56+NKG2C+, CD3+CD56+NKG2C- and CD3+CD56-NKG2C+ T cells. Overall study findings and caveats: Once again these clonotypes came out on top in the CD3+CD56-NKG2C+ fraction of several donors. Dominant NKG2C+ clonotypes were found to form about 1.0-8% of CD8+ T cells in five to seven donors.

A 5'RACE template switching approach incorporating UMIs was used to make TCR beta cDNA. TCRdb reprocessed the 5' RACE reads, keeping one entry per CDR3 protein, no DNA. The table for this sample gives 200,000 to 300,000 distinct CDR3 sequences. Sequenced material: blood T cells: a sorted CD56 or NKG2C T cell subset, CD4+ or CD8+ T cells, or bulk PBMC T cells (not recorded which). The source of this sequence is a man aged 18-30 years in good health. V is TRBV5-5 and J is TRBJ1-4; checking the TCRdb D call of TRBD1 is not possible without DNA. CDR3 sequence: CASSLVARDEKLFF. Drawing the rest from reference TRBV5-5 and TRBJ1-4, the complete variable domain is DAGVTQSPTHLIKTRGQQVTLRCSPISGHKSVSWYQQVLGQGPQFIFQYYEKEERGRGNFPDRFSARQFPNYSSELNVNALLLGDSALYLCASSLVARDEKLFFGSGTQLSVL.